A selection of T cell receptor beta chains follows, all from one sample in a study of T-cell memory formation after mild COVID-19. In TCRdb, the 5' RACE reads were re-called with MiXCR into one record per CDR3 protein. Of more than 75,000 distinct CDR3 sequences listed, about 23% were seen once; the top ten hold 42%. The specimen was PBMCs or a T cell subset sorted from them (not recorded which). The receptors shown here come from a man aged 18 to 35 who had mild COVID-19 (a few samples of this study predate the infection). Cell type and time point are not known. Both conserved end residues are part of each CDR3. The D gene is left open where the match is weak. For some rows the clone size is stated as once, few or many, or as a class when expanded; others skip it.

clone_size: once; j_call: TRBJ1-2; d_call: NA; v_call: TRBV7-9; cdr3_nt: TGTGCCAGCAGCTTAGGAGGGGCCAGTTCGCACTATGGCTACACCTTC; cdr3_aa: CASSLGGASSHYGYTF
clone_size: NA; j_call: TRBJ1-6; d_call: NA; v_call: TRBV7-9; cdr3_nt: TGTGCCAGCAGCTTAGTTGGGACACTCGCAGGCGGCCAGAGGGGATCACCCCTCCACTTT; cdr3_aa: CASSLVGTLAGGQRGSPLHF
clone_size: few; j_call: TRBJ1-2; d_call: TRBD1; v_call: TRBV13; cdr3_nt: TGTGCCAGCAGCTTAGCTGGACAGGGTGACTACACCTTC; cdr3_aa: CASSLAGQGDYTF
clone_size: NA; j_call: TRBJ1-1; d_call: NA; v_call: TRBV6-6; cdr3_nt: TGTGCCAGCAGTGCGAGGAACACTGAAGCTTTCTTT; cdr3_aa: CASSARNTEAFF
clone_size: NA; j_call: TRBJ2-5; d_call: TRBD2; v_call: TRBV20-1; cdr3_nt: TGCAGTGCTAGAGCGGTGGAGACTAGCGGGAGATCCCAAGAGACCCAGTACTTC; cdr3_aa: CSARAVETSGRSQETQYF
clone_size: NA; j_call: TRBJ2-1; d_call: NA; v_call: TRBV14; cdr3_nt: TGTGCCAGCAGCCAAGGGGGCCTTTACAATGAGCAGTTCTTC; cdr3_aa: CASSQGGLYNEQFF
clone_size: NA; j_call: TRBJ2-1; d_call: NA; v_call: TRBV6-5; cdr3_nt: TGTGCCAGCAGTTACGGAGCGGAAAATGAGCAGTTCTTC; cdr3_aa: CASSYGAENEQFF
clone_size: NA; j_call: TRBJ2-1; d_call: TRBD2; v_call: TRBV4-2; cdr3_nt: TGTGCCAGCAGCCAAGCTTCCCGGGGGGGAGCATACAATGAGCAGTTCTTC; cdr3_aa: CASSQASRGGAYNEQFF
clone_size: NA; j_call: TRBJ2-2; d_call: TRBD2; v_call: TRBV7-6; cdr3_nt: TGTGCCAGCAGCTTAGTGGGGGCGAGCGGGGGCAACACCGGGGAGCTGTTTTTT; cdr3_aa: CASSLVGASGGNTGELFF
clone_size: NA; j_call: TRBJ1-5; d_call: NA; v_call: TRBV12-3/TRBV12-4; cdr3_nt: TGTGCCAGCAGTTATAGTGGGTATGGTAGCAATCAGCCCCAGCATTTT; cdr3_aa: CASSYSGYGSNQPQHF
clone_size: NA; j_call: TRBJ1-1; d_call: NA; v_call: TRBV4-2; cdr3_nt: TGTGCCAGCAGCCAGGGGGCTGAAGCTTTCTTT; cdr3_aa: CASSQGAEAFF
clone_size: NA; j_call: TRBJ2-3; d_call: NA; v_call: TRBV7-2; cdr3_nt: TGTGCCAGCAGCCAATGGGACACTGACACAGATACGCAGTATTTT; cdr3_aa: CASSQWDTDTDTQYF
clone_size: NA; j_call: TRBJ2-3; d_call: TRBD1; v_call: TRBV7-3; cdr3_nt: TGTGCCAGCAGCTTAAGGGGACAGAGGTGGGCAGATACGCAGTATTTT; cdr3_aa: CASSLRGQRWADTQYF
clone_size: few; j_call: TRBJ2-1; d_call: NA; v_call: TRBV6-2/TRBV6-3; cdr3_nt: TGTGCCAGCAGTTACCCCCTGGGGGGGGGCCTCTCCTACAATGAGCAGTTCTTC; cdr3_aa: CASSYPLGGGLSYNEQFF
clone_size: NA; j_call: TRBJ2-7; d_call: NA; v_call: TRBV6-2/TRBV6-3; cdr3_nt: TGTGCCAGCAGTTTTTCCGGGTCCGCCTACGAGCAGTACTTC; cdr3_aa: CASSFSGSAYEQYF
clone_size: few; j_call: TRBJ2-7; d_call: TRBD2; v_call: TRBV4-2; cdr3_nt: TGTGCCAGCAGTATAGCGGGGGCCACCTACGAGCAGTACTTC; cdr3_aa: CASSIAGATYEQYF
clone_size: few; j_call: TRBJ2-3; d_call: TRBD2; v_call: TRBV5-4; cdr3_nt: TGTGCCAGCAGCTTCAGCGGGGGGCACACAGATACGCAGTATTTT; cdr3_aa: CASSFSGGHTDTQYF
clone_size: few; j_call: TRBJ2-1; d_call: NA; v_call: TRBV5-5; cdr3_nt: TGTGCCAGCAGCTTGGTCTGGACTAAGGTGACGAATGAGCAGTTCTTC; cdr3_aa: CASSLVWTKVTNEQFF
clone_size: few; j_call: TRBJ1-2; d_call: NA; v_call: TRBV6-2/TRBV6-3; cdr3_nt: TGTGCCAGCAGTTACTCGCGGAATTATGGCTACACCTTC; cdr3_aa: CASSYSRNYGYTF
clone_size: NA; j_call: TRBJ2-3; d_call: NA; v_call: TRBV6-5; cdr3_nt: TGTGCCAGCAGTTACGTGTGGGGGGAAGCGGATACGCAGTATTTT; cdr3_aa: CASSYVWGEADTQYF
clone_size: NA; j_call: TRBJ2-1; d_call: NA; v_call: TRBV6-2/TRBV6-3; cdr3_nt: TGTGCCAGCAGTTACTCGCAGGGGTACAATGAGCAGTTCTTC; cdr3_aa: CASSYSQGYNEQFF
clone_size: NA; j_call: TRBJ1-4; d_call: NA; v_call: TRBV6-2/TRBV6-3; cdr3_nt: TGTGCCAGCAGTTACGTCGGGGGCACGACTAATGAAAAACTGTTTTTT; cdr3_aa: CASSYVGGTTNEKLFF
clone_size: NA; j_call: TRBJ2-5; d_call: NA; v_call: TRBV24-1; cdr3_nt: TGTGCCACCAGTGGGAGAGGAGAGACCCAGTACTTC; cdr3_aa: CATSGRGETQYF
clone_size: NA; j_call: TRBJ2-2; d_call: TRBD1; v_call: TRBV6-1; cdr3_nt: TGTGCCAGCAGTAGGTCAAGGGGGCCAGTCGGGGAGCTGTTTTTT; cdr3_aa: CASSRSRGPVGELFF
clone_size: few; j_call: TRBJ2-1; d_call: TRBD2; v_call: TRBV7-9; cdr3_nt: TGTGCCAGCAGCCCGACTAGCCACAATGAGCAGTTCTTC; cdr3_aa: CASSPTSHNEQFF
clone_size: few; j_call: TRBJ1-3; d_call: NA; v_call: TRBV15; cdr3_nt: TGTGCCACCAGCAGAGATCGGGGAAAGCGAAACACCATATATTTT; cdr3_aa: CATSRDRGKRNTIYF
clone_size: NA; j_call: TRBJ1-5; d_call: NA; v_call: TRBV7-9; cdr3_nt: TGTGCCAGCGAAATGACAGGCCTCAATCAGCCCCAGCATTTT; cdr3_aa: CASEMTGLNQPQHF
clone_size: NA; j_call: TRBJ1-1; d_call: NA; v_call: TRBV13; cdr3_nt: TGTGCCAGCAGCCCCTTTGTGAACACTGAAGCTTTCTTT; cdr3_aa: CASSPFVNTEAFF
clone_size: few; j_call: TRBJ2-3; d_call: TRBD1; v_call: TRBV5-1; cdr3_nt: TGCGCCAGCAGCTTGCGCGAGGGACAGCTCTACTCAGATACGCAGTATTTT; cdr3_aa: CASSLREGQLYSDTQYF
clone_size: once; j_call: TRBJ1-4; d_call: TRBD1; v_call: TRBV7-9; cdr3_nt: TGTGCCAGCAGCAGGGGGCGGGAAAAACTGTTTTTT; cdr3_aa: CASSRGREKLFF
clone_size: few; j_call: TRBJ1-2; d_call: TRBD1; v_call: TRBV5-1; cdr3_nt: TGCGCCAGCAGCTTAACCGGGACAGGGAACTATGGCTACACCTTC; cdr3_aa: CASSLTGTGNYGYTF
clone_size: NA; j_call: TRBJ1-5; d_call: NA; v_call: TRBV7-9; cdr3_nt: TGTGCCAGCAGCCAAGGACTTCGCGCAGGCCTTAATCAGCCCCAGCATTTT; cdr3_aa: CASSQGLRAGLNQPQHF
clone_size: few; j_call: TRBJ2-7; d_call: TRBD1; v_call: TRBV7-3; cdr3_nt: TGTGCCAGCAGCCCGACGTCAGGGGGCTACGAGCAGTACTTC; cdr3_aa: CASSPTSGGYEQYF
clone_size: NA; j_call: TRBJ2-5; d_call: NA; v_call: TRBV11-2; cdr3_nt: TGTGCCAGCAGCTTAGATCCTGGGGTCGAGACCCAGTACTTC; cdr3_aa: CASSLDPGVETQYF
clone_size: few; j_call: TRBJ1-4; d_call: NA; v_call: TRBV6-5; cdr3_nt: TGTGCCAGCAGTTACGGTAGAAATGAAAAACTGTTTTTT; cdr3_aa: CASSYGRNEKLFF
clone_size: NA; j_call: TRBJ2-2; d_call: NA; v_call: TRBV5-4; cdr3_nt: TGTGCCAGCAGCTTGATCGGGGTGAACGCCGGGGAGCTGTTTTTT; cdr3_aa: CASSLIGVNAGELFF